The rows below give T cell receptor beta chains drawn from one sample of a study of graft-versus-host responses after intestinal transplantation. Their recognized antigens are unknown. Method: immunoSEQ multiplex PCR; TCRdb's copy keeps in-frame clones and lacks some. The top ten hold roughly 0.2% of the sample, which has about 130,000 clones, about 90% seen once. The sample consisted of unstimulated CD4+ T cells sorted from spleen or lymph node cells, taken before intestinal transplant. The receptors stem from a human donor who received an intestinal transplant. Each CDR3 is given with its conserved first and last residue. D genes are given only for firm matches. Clone size, where shown, is once, few, many, or a class for clones that have expanded.

j_call d_call clone_size cdr3_length v_call cdr3_aa cdr3_nt
TRBJ2-7 TRBD2 NA 14 TRBV27 CASMSGRASGEQYF TGTGCCAGCATGAGCGGGAGGGCCTCAGGTGAGCAGTACTTC
TRBJ2-7 NA NA 12 TRBV29-1 CSVGLADYEQYF TGCAGCGTAGGCTTAGCGGACTACGAGCAGTACTTC
TRBJ2-3 TRBD1 NA 15 TRBV19 CASSPRTGSTDTQYF TGTGCCAGTAGTCCTAGGACAGGGAGCACAGATACGCAGTATTTT
TRBJ2-7 NA NA 13 TRBV28 CASSLSGTYEQYF TGTGCCAGCAGTTTATCTGGTACCTACGAGCAGTACTTC
TRBJ1-5 NA NA 13 TRBV2 CASSEDLAQPQHF TGTGCCAGCAGTGAGGATCTGGCGCAGCCCCAGCATTTT
TRBJ2-2 NA once 15 TRBV7-9 CASSTTPVNTGELFF TGTGCCAGCAGCACGACCCCCGTTAACACCGGGGAGCTGTTTTTT
TRBJ1-2 TRBD1 NA 14 TRBV6-5 CASTPDRDNYGYTF TGTGCCAGCACCCCTGACAGGGACAACTATGGCTACACCTTC
TRBJ2-7 NA NA 12 TRBV6-1 CASSRDPYEQYF TGTGCCAGCAGTAGAGATCCCTACGAGCAGTACTTC
TRBJ2-7 NA once 15 TRBV11-1 CASSFSGQGIYEQYF TGTGCCAGCAGCTTTAGCGGGCAGGGGATCTACGAGCAGTACTTC
TRBJ2-6 TRBD1 NA 17 TRBV7-6 CASSSRQGRSGANVLTF TGTGCCAGCAGCTCAAGACAGGGGCGCTCTGGGGCCAACGTCCTGACTTTC
TRBJ2-2 TRBD2 NA 17 TRBV5-6 CASSLLAGGMNTGELFF TGTGCCAGCAGCTTACTAGCGGGAGGGATGAACACCGGGGAGCTGTTTTTT
TRBJ1-2 NA NA 13 TRBV2 CASSSDSLYGYTF TGTGCCAGCAGTTCTGACAGCCTCTATGGCTACACCTTC
TRBJ1-1 NA NA 12 TRBV6-5 CASSSRTAEAFF TGCGCCAGCAGTTCCCGGACAGCTGAAGCTTTCTTT
TRBJ1-2 NA NA 12 TRBV19 CASRTGWYGYTF TGTGCCAGTAGAACAGGATGGTATGGCTACACCTTC
TRBJ2-2 NA few 11 TRBV7-2 CASSSGGELFF TGTGCCAGCAGCTCTGGCGGGGAGCTGTTTTTT
TRBJ2-7 NA once 14 TRBV19 CASSPRLKIGEQYF TGTGCCAGTAGTCCCCGACTAAAAATCGGCGAGCAGTACTTC
TRBJ1-1 NA NA 16 TRBV5-1 CASSSGGGPGNTEAFF TGCGCCAGCAGCTCCGGTGGAGGGCCTGGGAACACTGAAGCTTTCTTT
TRBJ2-1 TRBD2 NA 15 TRBV28 CASSLASGSVSEQFF TGTGCCAGCAGTTTGGCTAGCGGGAGCGTAAGTGAGCAGTTCTTC
TRBJ1-3 NA once 18 TRBV5-4 CASSPTPLVAGSGNTIYF TGTGCCAGCAGCCCAACGCCACTTGTAGCAGGCTCTGGAAACACCATATATTTT
TRBJ1-1 TRBD1 NA 13 TRBV5-1 CASSYLRGREAFF TGCGCCAGCAGCTATCTCAGGGGGCGCGAAGCTTTCTTT
TRBJ2-7 TRBD2 NA 17 TRBV4-1 CASSPRGEGLAAYEQYF TGCGCCAGCAGCCCCCGAGGGGAGGGACTAGCCGCGTACGAGCAGTACTTC
TRBJ1-2 NA NA 14 TRBV29-1 CSEDGTASNYGYTF TGCAGCGAGGACGGGACGGCGTCTAACTATGGCTACACCTTC
TRBJ2-7 NA NA 14 TRBV7-2 CASSARLGTYEQYF TGTGCCAGCAGCGCCCGACTTGGAACCTACGAGCAGTACTTC
TRBJ2-2 NA NA 15 TRBV25-1 CASRFGQLNTGELFF TGTGCCAGCAGGTTTGGGCAGTTAAACACCGGGGAGCTGTTTTTT
TRBJ2-7 NA NA 16 TRBV5-5 CASSSLPGTLAYEQYF TGTGCCAGCAGTTCACTCCCCGGGACTTTGGCCTACGAGCAGTACTTC
TRBJ1-2 TRBD1 once 14 TRBV5-4 CASRLGTDPYGYTF TGTGCCAGCAGGCTAGGGACAGACCCCTATGGCTACACCTTC
TRBJ1-1 TRBD1 NA 14 TRBV2 CASSLRQGATEAFF TGTGCCAGCAGTCTACGCCAGGGGGCAACTGAAGCTTTCTTT
TRBJ2-7 TRBD2 NA 15 TRBV9 CASSVGTSGAYEQYF TGTGCCAGCAGCGTAGGGACTAGCGGGGCCTACGAGCAGTACTTC
TRBJ1-2 TRBD1 NA 13 TRBV19 CASTGQGRYGYTF TGTGCCAGTACAGGACAGGGACGATATGGCTACACCTTC
TRBJ1-1 NA NA 14 TRBV7-2 CASSLFYGNTEAFF TGTGCCAGCAGCTTATTCTACGGTAACACTGAAGCTTTCTTT
TRBJ2-1 NA few 15 TRBV10-3 CAISGVTGSYNEQFF TGTGCCATCAGTGGAGTGACAGGTTCCTACAATGAGCAGTTCTTC
TRBJ2-7 TRBD2 NA 14 TRBV7-2 CASSPGLVPYEQYF TGTGCCAGCAGCCCCGGACTAGTACCATACGAGCAGTACTTC
TRBJ1-2 TRBD1 NA 14 TRBV11-2 CASSASRQGDGYTF TGTGCCAGCAGCGCCTCCAGACAGGGAGATGGCTACACCTTC
TRBJ2-1 TRBD2 NA 17 TRBV5-1 CASGIGTSGKSYNEQFF TGCGCCAGCGGCATTGGGACTAGCGGGAAGTCCTACAATGAGCAGTTCTTC
TRBJ1-5 NA few 13 TRBV30 CAWSPDGYQPQHF TGTGCCTGGAGTCCCGACGGGTATCAGCCCCAGCATTTT
TRBJ2-7 TRBD1 NA 14 TRBV30 CAWSFDRGAYEQYF TGTGCCTGGAGTTTTGACAGGGGAGCCTACGAGCAGTACTTC
TRBJ2-1 NA NA 15 TRBV11-1 CASNKNQLVYNEQFF TGTGCCAGCAACAAGAACCAACTTGTATACAATGAGCAGTTCTTC
TRBJ2-1 TRBD2 NA 15 TRBV9 CASSVAGLIYNEQFF TGTGCCAGCAGCGTAGCGGGACTAATCTACAATGAGCAGTTCTTC
TRBJ1-1 TRBD1 NA 12 TRBV30 CAGRDSNTEAFF TGTGCCGGACGGGACAGCAACACTGAAGCTTTCTTT
TRBJ1-3 TRBD1 NA 15 TRBV4-2 CASSLDRQGGNTIYF TGTGCCAGCAGCCTCGATCGACAGGGAGGAAACACCATATATTTT
TRBJ2-5 TRBD1 NA 15 TRBV19 CASSSRTGSQETQYF TGTGCCAGTAGTTCCCGGACAGGGTCCCAGGAGACCCAGTACTTC
TRBJ1-2 NA NA 11 TRBV10-3 CAISEGEGYTF TGTGCCATCAGTGAAGGGGAGGGCTACACCTTC